This T cell receptor (beta chain) was obtained from a study of T cell responses to AZD1222 COVID-19 vaccine. General observations from the study: Females outnumbered males among donors, who were mostly white British; clonal diversity was possibly underestimated. There were repertoire samples only from the period after the peak T cell response. Across the whole spike, CD4 TCRs peaked at regions 160-218 and 743-854. Reportedly, nearly half of unique spike TCRs recognized epitopes outside B.1.351/B.1.1.7 mutations.

TCRdb's copy holds only in-frame clones and misses some; the assay was immunoSEQ multiplex PCR. The sample shows approximately 74,000 clones, roughly 89% of them seen only once. The CDR3 totals 15 residues. Looked up from germline, CDR1 is SNHLY and CDR2 is FYNNEI. Trimming cost V 4 bases and J 8 bases, with 18 bases left between them. There are a few counts of this clone. Its antigen is undetermined. The TCR comes from an adult in good health. The rearrangement uses TRBV2 and TRBJ2-1; weak D call: TRBD1 (5 bases). The sequenced sample was peripheral blood, obtained on day 0 of AZD1222 vaccination. This CDR3 is CASSVDRVGLDEQFF. The CDR3 DNA follows: TGTGCCAGCAGTGTAGACAGAGTAGGTCTGGATGAGCAGTTCTTC.